A single sample gave rise to the 15 T cell receptor beta chains below, sequenced in a study of human thymus T cells. The repertoire was sequenced with immunoSEQ multiplex PCR; TCRdb's copy has only in-frame clones and lacks some. The sample includes tens of thousands of clones, around 94% of them seen just once. The source material was blood. Receptors originate from a boy younger than two with a congenital heart defect but otherwise immunologically healthy.

The chain is built from TRBV7-3 and TRBJ2-1; 9 bases line up with TRBD2. The CDR3 is 15 amino acids. Trimming cost V 0 bases and J 7 bases; bases outside gene matches: 4. Germline V gives CDR1 SGHTA, CDR2 FQGTGA. The CDR3 DNA follows: TGTGCCAGCAGCTTAACCGGACTAGCGTTGAATGAGCAGTTCTTC. Its translation is CASSLTGLALNEQFF.

V is TRBV10-3 and J is TRBJ1-4; 7 nucleotides align to TRBD1. CDR1 ENHRY and CDR2 SYGVKD come from the germline V gene. The CDR3 has 13 amino acids. The ends lost 8 bases at V and 8 bases at J; junction bases unmatched: 8. The CDR3 is CAISRGTDEKLFF. Written as DNA, the CDR3 is TGTGCCATCTCCCGTGGGACAGACGAAAAACTGTTTTTT.

The V and J genes are TRBV13 and TRBJ2-7, with 14 nucleotides matching TRBD2. CDR3 length equals 18 residues. Germline-derived CDR1 and CDR2 are PRHDT and FYEKMQ (reference sequence). V dropped 0 bases and J dropped 5; count of bases not matched to a gene: 9. As DNA, the CDR3 is TGTGCCAGCAGCTTAGGGGACACCCCGGGACTAGCGGGGGACGAGCAGTACTTC. Protein product: CASSLGDTPGLAGDEQYF.

This CDR3 reads CASSTRGAETQYF. Written as DNA, the CDR3 is TGTGCCAGTAGTACTCGGGGGGCCGAGACCCAGTACTTC. J is TRBJ2-5 and V is TRBV19, with D possibly TRBD2 on 7 matching bases. Germline V gene data show CDR1 as LNHDA and CDR2 as SQIVND (reference sequence). Trimming removed 4 bases from V and 5 bases from J, with 11 bases in between. CDR3 size: 13 residues.

In this sample, this clone turned up once. V is TRBV30 and J is TRBJ2-4, with 9 bases matching TRBD1. The CDR3 is 18 amino acids. The germline gives CDR1 GTSNPN, CDR2 SVGIG (reference sequence). V was clipped by 0 bases and J by 3 bases; unmatched bases: 12. CDR3 coding DNA: TGTGCCTGGAGTGTACCCCCCGGGACAGGGAACGGCAAAAACATTCAGTACTTC. It is translated as CAWSVPPGTGNGKNIQYF.

V usage is TRBV10-3 and J usage is TRBJ2-1; possibly TRBD1 or TRBD2 for D (5 bases each). The CDR3 consists of 14 residues. Trimming took off 9 bases at V and 3 bases at J, with 15 bases between the two ends. CDR1 and CDR2 from the germline V gene are ENHRY and SYGVKD. This CDR3 reads CAITPGTVYNEQFF. DNA for the CDR3: TGTGCCATTACCCCCGGGACGGTCTACAATGAGCAGTTCTTC.

This sequence joins TRBV5-1 and TRBJ2-7; 9 nucleotides agree with TRBD2. The V and J ends lost 0 bases and 2 bases, in that order; junction bases with no gene match: 12. CDR1 is SGHRS, CDR2 YFSETQ, per germline. This CDR3 has 18 residues. This chain's CDR3 is CASSLAGGGAVNPYEQYF. The CDR3 DNA reads as TGCGCCAGCAGCTTGGCGGGCGGGGGGGCGGTTAACCCCTACGAGCAGTACTTC.

The chain joins TRBV2 to TRBJ2-2; no clear D gene. Trimming took 6 bases from V and 7 from J, leaving 6 bases between them. Germline CDR1 is SNHLY and CDR2 is FYNNEI. The CDR3 consists of 11 residues. The CDR3 DNA sequence: TGTGCCAGCAGCGGCAACGGGGAGCTGTTTTTT. Protein sequence: CASSGNGELFF. Drawing the rest from reference TRBV2 and TRBJ2-2, the complete variable domain is EPEVTQTPSHQVTQMGQEVILRCVPISNHLYFYWYRQILGQKVEFLVSFYNNEISEKSEIFDDQFSVERPDGSNFTLKIRSTKLEDSAMYFCASSGNGELFFGEGSRLTVL.

This rearrangement joins TRBV5-6 to TRBJ2-7; 12 positions agree with TRBD1. V gave up 7 bases and J gave up 6 bases; unmatched junction bases: 8. This CDR3 has 14 residues. Looked up from germline, CDR1 is SGHDT and CDR2 is YYEEEE. The CDR3: CASGIRDRGPEQYF. CDR3 nucleotides: TGTGCCAGCGGGATTCGGGACAGGGGGCCCGAGCAGTACTTC.

This chain connects TRBV4-3 to TRBJ1-3; D not resolved. The CDR3 has 17 residues. V lost 1 base to trimming and J lost 0 bases, with 13 bases between them. Germline lookup yields CDR1 LGHNA and CDR2 YSLEER. This CDR3 is CASSQGATVGSGNTIYF. Written as DNA, the CDR3 is TGCGCCAGCAGCCAAGGAGCTACTGTAGGCTCTGGAAACACCATATATTTT.

The rearrangement joins TRBV6-1 to TRBJ2-3, with 7 bases matching TRBD1. Per the germline V gene, CDR1 is MNHNS and CDR2 is SASEGT. V was pared by 7 bases and J by 5 bases, with 9 bases of the junction left unmatched. The CDR3 runs 14 residues. The CDR3 DNA is TGTGCCAGCATCTACAGGGGTGGAGGAGATACGCAGTATTTT. As protein: CASIYRGGGDTQYF.

V is TRBV11-3 and J is TRBJ1-2; TRBD1 matches 9 bases. V gave up 5 bases and J gave up 8 bases; unmatched junction bases: 6. Germline V gene data show CDR1 as SGHNT and CDR2 as YENEEA. This CDR3 contains 13 residues. The CDR3 sequence: CASSQDRGGGYTF. Here the CDR3 DNA reads TGTGCCAGCAGCCAGGACAGGGGAGGAGGCTACACCTTC.

Points on this clone: The sample carries other DNA sequences with the same CDR3. The chain carries TRBV7-2 and TRBJ2-5; 8 bases are shared with TRBD1. The CDR3 is 12 residues long. Per germline, CDR1 SGHTA and CDR2 FQGNSA. V shed 5 bases, J shed 5 bases, and the junction held 1 base outside the gene matches. CDR3 amino acids: CASSRDRETQYF. The CDR3 DNA follows: TGTGCCAGCAGCCGGGACAGGGAGACCCAGTACTTC.

The chain carries TRBV28 and TRBJ2-5; maybe TRBD2 (6 bases). The V and J ends lost 8 bases and 5 bases respectively, with 6 bases between them. Germline values: CDR1 MDHEN, CDR2 SYDVKM. CDR3 size: 10 residues. CDR3 sequence: CASGRETQYF. Here the CDR3 DNA reads TGTGCCAGCGGGAGGGAGACCCAGTACTTC. Complete variable domain (other parts from reference TRBV28 and TRBJ2-5): DVKVTQSSRYLVKRTGEKVFLECVQDMDHENMFWYRQDPGLGLRLIYFSYDVKMKEKGDIPEGYSVSREKKERFSLILESASTNQTSMYLCASGRETQYFGPGTRLLVL.

This CDR3 is CASSLSLGANVLTF. The CDR3 DNA sequence: TGCGCCAGCAGCTTAAGCCTTGGGGCCAACGTCCTGACTTTC. The chain combines TRBV5-1 with TRBJ2-6; D not certain. Germline loops: CDR1 SGHRS, CDR2 YFSETQ. V was shortened by 2 bases and J by 3 bases, with 6 bases between the two germline ends. This CDR3 is 14 amino acids long.